This TCR beta chain originates from a study of blood T cell repertoires in COVID-19. Study at large: The United States, Italy and Spain supplied acute and convalescent COVID-19 samples. Sample material is recorded as cDNA or gDNA derived from T cells, B-cell-depleted T cells, or PBMCs.

Germline values: CDR1 MNHEY, CDR2 SVGAGI. The V end was cut by 2 bases, the J end by 5 bases, with 8 bases between. This CDR3 has 13 residues. As processed by the authors: Counts of nucleated cells, estimated from reference gene primer amplification, were obtained. Clones were sequenced by immunoSEQ multiplex PCR, and TCRdb holds only the in-frame ones, with some missing. V and J calls and clone size are given by that table; D and trimming were obtained from the DNA. The sample consists of about 110,000 clones, over 65% of them appearing once. V gene TRBV6-5 combines with J gene TRBJ2-3, with D possibly matching TRBD2 (6 bases). The sequenced sample consisted of peripheral blood. The sequence was collected from an elderly woman with acute or convalescent COVID-19. The CDR3 bases are TGTGCCAGCAGTTACGCGGGGAGAGATACGCAGTATTTT. As protein: CASSYAGRDTQYF.